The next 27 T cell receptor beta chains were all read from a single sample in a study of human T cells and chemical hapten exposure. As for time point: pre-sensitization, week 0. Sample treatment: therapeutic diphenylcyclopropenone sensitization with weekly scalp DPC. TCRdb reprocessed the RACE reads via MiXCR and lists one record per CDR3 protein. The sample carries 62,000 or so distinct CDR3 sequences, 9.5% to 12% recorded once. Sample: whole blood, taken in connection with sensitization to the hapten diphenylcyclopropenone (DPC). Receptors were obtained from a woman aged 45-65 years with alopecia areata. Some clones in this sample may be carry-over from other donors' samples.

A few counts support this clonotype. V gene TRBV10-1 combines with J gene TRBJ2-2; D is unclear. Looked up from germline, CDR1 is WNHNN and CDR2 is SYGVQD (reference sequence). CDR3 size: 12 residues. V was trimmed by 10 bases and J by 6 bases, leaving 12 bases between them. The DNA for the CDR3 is TGCGCCACTTCGCGACGGTCCGGGGAGCTGTTTTTT. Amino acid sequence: CATSRRSGELFF.

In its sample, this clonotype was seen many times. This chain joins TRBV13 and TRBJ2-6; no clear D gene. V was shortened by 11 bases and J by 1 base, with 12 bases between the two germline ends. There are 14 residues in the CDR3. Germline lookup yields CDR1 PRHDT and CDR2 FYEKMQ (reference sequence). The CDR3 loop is CASASLSGANVLTF. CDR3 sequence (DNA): TGTGCCTCAGCCTCTCTGTCTGGGGCCAACGTCCTGACTTTC.

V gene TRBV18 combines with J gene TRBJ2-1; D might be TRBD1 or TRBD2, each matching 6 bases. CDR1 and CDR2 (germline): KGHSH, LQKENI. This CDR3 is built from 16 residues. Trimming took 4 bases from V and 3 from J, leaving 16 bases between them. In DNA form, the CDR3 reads TGTGCCAGCTCACTCTCGCCGGGGGCCCGCTACAATGAGCAGTTCTTC. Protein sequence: CASSLSPGARYNEQFF. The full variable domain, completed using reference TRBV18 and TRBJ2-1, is NAGVMQNPRHLVRRRGQEARLRCSPMKGHSHVYWYRQLPEEGLKFMVYLQKENIIDESGMPKERFSAEFPKEGPSILRIQQVVRGDSAAYFCASSLSPGARYNEQFFGPGTRLTVL.

DNA for the CDR3: TGTGCCAGCAGCACATGGACAGAGTCCTACGAGCAGTACTTC. Its translation is CASSTWTESYEQYF. The chain uses TRBV3-1 and TRBJ2-7; perhaps TRBD1 as D (6 bases). Trimming took 5 bases from V and 1 from J, leaving 12 bases between them. The germline CDR1 and CDR2 sequences are LGHDT and YNNKEL (reference sequence). The CDR3 loop spans 14 amino acids.

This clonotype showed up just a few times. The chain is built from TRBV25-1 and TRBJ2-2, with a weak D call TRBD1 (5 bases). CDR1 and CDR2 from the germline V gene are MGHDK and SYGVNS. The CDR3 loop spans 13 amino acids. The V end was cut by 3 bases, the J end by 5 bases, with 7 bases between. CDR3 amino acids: CASSEYRTGELFF. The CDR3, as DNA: TGTGCCAGCAGTGAGTACAGGACCGGGGAGCTGTTTTTT.

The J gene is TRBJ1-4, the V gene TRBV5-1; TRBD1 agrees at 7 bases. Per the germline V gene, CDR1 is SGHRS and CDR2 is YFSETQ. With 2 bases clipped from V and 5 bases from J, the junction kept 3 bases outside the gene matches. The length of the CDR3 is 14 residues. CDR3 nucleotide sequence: TGCGCCAGCAGCTTCTGGGACAGAAATGAAAAACTGTTTTTT. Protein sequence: CASSFWDRNEKLFF. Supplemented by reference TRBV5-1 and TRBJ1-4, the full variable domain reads KAGVTQTPRYLIKTRGQQVTLSCSPISGHRSVSWYQQTPGQGLQFLFEYFSETQRNKGNFPGRFSGRQFSNSRSEMNVSTLELGDSALYLCASSFWDRNEKLFFGSGTQLSVL.

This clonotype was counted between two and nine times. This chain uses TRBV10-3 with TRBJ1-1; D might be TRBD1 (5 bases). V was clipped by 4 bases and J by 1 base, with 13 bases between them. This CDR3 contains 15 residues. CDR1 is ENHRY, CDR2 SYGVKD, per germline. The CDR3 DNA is TGTGCCATCAGTGGGGGAGGGGCGGCGAACACTGAAGCTTTCTTT. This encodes CAISGGGAANTEAFF.

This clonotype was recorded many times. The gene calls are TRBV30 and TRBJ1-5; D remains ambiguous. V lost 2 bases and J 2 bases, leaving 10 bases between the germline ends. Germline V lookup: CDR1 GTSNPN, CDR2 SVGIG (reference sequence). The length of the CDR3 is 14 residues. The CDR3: CAWSSWAGNQPQHF. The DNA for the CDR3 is TGTGCCTGGAGTTCCTGGGCAGGCAATCAGCCCCAGCATTTT. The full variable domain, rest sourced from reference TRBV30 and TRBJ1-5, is SQTIHQWPATLVQPVGSPLSLECTVEGTSNPNLYWYRQAAGRGLQLLFYSVGIGQISSEVPQNLSASRPQDRQFILSSKKLLLSDSGFYLCAWSSWAGNQPQHFGDGTRLSIL.

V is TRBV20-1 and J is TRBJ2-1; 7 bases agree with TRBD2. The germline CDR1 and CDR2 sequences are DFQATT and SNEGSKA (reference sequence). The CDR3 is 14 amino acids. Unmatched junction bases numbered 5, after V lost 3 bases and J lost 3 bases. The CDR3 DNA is TGCAGTGCTAGTCCGGCGGGAGTCTACAATGAGCAGTTCTTC. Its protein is CSASPAGVYNEQFF.

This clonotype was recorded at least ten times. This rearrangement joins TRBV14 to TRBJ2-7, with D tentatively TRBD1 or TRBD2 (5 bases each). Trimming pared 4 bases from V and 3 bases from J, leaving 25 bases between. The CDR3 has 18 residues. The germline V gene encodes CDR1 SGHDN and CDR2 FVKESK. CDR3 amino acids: CASSPLPIMGTDHYEQYF. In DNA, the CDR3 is TGTGCCAGCAGCCCTTTACCGATCATGGGGACGGATCACTACGAGCAGTACTTC.

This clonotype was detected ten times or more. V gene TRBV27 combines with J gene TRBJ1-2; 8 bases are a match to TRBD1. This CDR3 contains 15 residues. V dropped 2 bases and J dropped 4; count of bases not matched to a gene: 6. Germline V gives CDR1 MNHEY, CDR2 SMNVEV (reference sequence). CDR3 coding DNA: TGTGCCAGCAGTTTACGACAGGGGAGGGCCTATGGCTACACCTTC. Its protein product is CASSLRQGRAYGYTF.

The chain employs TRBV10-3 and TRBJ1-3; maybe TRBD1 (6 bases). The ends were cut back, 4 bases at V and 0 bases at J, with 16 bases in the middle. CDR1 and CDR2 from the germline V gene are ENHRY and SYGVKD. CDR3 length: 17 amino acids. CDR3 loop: CAISGSQGSGSGNTIYF. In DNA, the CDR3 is TGTGCCATCAGTGGTTCACAGGGATCCGGCTCTGGAAACACCATATATTTT.

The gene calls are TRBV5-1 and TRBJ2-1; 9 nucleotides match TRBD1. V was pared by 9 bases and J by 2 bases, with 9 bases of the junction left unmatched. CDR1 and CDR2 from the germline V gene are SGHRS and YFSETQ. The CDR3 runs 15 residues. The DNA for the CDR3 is TGCGCCACTCTCCCCGGGACAGGGCCCTACAATGAGCAGTTCTTC. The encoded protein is CATLPGTGPYNEQFF.

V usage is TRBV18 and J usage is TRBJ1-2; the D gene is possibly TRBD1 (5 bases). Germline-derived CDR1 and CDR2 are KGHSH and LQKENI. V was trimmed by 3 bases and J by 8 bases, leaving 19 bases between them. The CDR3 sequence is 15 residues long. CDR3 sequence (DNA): TGTGCCAGCTCACCGGGGACGGCCCTAAACGGCGGCTACACCTTC. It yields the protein CASSPGTALNGGYTF.

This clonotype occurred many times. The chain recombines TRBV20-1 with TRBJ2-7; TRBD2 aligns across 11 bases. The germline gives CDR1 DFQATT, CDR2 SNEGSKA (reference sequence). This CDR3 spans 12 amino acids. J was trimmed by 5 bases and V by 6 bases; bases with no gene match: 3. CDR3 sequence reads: CSAGTSGNEQYF. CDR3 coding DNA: TGCAGTGCCGGGACTAGCGGAAACGAGCAGTACTTC.

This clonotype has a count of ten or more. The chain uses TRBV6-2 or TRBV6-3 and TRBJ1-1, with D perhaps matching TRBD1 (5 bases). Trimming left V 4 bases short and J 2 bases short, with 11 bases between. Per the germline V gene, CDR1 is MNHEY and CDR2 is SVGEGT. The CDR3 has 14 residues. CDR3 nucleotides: TGTGCCAGCAGTTTCCGGACACGAAACACTGAAGCTTTCTTT. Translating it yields CASSFRTRNTEAFF.

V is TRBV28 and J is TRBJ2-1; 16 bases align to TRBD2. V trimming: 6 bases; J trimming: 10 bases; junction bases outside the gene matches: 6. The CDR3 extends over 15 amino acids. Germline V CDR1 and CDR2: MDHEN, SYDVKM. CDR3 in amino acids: CASSPGLAGGREQFF. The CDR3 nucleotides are TGTGCCAGCAGCCCGGGACTAGCGGGGGGGCGCGAGCAGTTCTTC. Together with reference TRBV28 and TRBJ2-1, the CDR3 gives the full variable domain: DVKVTQSSRYLVKRTGEKVFLECVQDMDHENMFWYRQDPGLGLRLIYFSYDVKMKEKGDIPEGYSVSREKKERFSLILESASTNQTSMYLCASSPGLAGGREQFFGPGTRLTVL.

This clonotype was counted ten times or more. The CDR3 sequence: CASRNPGTAKDEQFF. CDR3 DNA: TGTGCCAGCAGAAATCCCGGGACGGCTAAGGATGAGCAGTTCTTC. The rearrangement links TRBV6-6 to TRBJ2-1; D may be TRBD1 or TRBD2 (5 bases each). V was clipped by 6 bases and J by 8 bases, with 20 bases between them. CDR3 length equals 15 residues. Germline lookup yields CDR1 MNHNY and CDR2 SVGAGI (reference sequence).

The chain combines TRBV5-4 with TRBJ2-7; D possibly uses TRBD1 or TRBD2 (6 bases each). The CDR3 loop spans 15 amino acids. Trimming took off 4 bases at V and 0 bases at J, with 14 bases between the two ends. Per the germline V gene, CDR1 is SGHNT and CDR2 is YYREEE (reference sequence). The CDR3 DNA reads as TGTGCCAGCAGCGGGGGCGGGACGAGCTCCTACGAGCAGTACTTC. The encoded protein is CASSGGGTSSYEQYF.

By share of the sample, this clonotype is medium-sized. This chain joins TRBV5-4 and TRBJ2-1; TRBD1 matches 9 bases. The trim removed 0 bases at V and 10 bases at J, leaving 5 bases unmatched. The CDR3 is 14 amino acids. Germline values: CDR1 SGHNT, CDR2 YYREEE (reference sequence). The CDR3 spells CASSLEQGAREQFF. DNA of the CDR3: TGTGCCAGCAGCTTGGAACAGGGGGCAAGGGAGCAGTTCTTC. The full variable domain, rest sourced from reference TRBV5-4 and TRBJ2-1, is ETGVTQSPTHLIKTRGQQVTLRCSSQSGHNTVSWYQQALGQGPQFIFQYYREEENGRGNFPPRFSGLQFPNYSSELNVNALELDDSALYLCASSLEQGAREQFFGPGTRLTVL.

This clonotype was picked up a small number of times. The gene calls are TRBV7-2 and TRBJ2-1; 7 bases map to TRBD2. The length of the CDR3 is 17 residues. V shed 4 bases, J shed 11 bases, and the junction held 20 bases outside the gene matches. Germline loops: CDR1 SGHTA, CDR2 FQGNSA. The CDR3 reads CASSSFGSGAGEKQQFF. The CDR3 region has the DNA TGTGCCAGCAGCTCTTTCGGGAGCGGGGCGGGAGAGAAACAGCAGTTCTTC.

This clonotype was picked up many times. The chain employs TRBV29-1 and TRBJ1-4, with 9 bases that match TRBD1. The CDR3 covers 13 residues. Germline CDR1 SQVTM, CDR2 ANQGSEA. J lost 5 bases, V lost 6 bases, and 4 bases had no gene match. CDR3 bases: TGCAGCGTGGGACAGGGACGGAATGAAAAACTGTTTTTT. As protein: CSVGQGRNEKLFF.

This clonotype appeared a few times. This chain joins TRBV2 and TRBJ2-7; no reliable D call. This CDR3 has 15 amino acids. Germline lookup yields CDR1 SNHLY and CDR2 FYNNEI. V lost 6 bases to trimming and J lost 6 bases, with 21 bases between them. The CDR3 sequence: CASSTSEPWVSEQYF. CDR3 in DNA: TGTGCCAGCAGCACAAGTGAGCCGTGGGTTAGCGAGCAGTACTTC.

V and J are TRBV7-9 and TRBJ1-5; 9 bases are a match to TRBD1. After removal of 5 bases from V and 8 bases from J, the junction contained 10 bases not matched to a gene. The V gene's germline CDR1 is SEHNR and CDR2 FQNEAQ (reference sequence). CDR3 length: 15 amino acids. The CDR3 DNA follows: TGTGCCAGCAGCCAAAGCGGGACAGGGTTTGAGCCCCAGCATTTT. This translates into CASSQSGTGFEPQHF.

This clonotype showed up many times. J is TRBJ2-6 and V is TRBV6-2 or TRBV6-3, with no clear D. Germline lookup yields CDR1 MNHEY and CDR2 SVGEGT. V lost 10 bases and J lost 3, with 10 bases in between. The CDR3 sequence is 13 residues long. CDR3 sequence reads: CAIARSGANVLTF. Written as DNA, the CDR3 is TGTGCCATCGCGCGGAGTGGGGCCAACGTCCTGACTTTC.

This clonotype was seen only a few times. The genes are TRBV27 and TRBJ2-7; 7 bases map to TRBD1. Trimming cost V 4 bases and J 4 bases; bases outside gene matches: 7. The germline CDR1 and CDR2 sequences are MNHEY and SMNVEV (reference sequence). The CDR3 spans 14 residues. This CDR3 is CASSSRGQTYEQYF. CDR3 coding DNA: TGTGCCAGCAGTTCCCGGGGACAGACGTACGAGCAGTACTTC.

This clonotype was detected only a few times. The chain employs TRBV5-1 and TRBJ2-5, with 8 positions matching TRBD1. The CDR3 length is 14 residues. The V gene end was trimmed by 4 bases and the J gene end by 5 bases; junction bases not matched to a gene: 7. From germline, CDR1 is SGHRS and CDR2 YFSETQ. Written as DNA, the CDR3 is TGCGCCAGCAGCGAACCAGGGGGCCGGGAGACCCAGTACTTC. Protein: CASSEPGGRETQYF.